Below are 23 T cell receptor beta chains sequenced from a single sample in a study of T-cell memory formation after mild COVID-19. Via MiXCR, TCRdb re-called the 5' RACE reads, giving one row per CDR3 protein. This table has 100,000 to 150,000 distinct CDR3 sequences, about a sixth appearing once. The specimen sequenced was PBMCs or a T cell subset sorted from them (not recorded which). The source of these receptors is an adult woman who had mild COVID-19 (a few samples of this study predate the infection). Cell type and time point are not known.

The chain combines TRBV20-1 with TRBJ2-7; D is undetermined. Per the germline V gene, CDR1 is DFQATT and CDR2 is SNEGSKA (reference sequence). This CDR3 contains 15 residues. Between the trimmed V and J ends, which lost 4 bases and 4 bases, there was a span of 20 bases. The CDR3 loop reads CSANSFAADPYEQYF. CDR3 DNA: TGCAGTGCTAATTCATTCGCGGCGGACCCTTACGAGCAGTACTTC.

This clonotype was seen many times. The CDR3 is CASSLFPSDTQYF. The CDR3, as DNA: TGTGCCAGCAGCTTATTCCCCTCAGATACGCAGTATTTT. The chain employs TRBV7-6 and TRBJ2-3; D gene unclear. V lost 2 bases, J lost 4 bases, and 7 bases lay in between. The CDR3 is 13 amino acids. CDR1 is SGHVS and CDR2 is FNYEAQ in the germline V gene.

The chain couples TRBV20-1 to TRBJ1-1, with D unclear. CDR3 length equals 12 residues. CDR1 is DFQATT and CDR2 is SNEGSKA in the germline V gene (reference sequence). V gave up 3 bases and J gave up 2 bases, with 7 bases separating them. CDR3 coding DNA: TGCAGTGCTAGTCAGCCAAACACTGAAGCTTTCTTT. Protein: CSASQPNTEAFF.

The table lists this clonotype with a few counts. The V call is TRBV5-1, the J call TRBJ2-1, with a possible D match to TRBD2 (6 bases). Germline V gives CDR1 SGHRS, CDR2 YFSETQ. CDR3 length: 15 amino acids. V shed 0 bases and J shed 2 bases, with 9 bases lying between them. The CDR3 protein is CASSLGSGTYNEQFF. For the CDR3, the DNA is TGCGCCAGCAGCTTGGGTAGCGGTACCTACAATGAGCAGTTCTTC.

This chain uses TRBV6-5 with TRBJ1-3; no firm D call. The CDR3 length is 15 residues. The ends were cut back, 3 bases at V and 0 bases at J, with 9 bases in the middle. The germline gives CDR1 MNHEY, CDR2 SVGAGI. CDR3 in DNA: TGTGCCAGCAGTTATTGGGAAAACTCTGGAAACACCATATATTTT. This codes for CASSYWENSGNTIYF.

V gene TRBV5-1 combines with J gene TRBJ2-5; D perhaps matches TRBD2 (6 bases). This CDR3 contains 14 residues. Germline CDR1 is SGHRS and CDR2 is YFSETQ. V was pared by 6 bases and J by 5 bases, with 17 bases between. In DNA, the CDR3 is TGCGCCAGCACCGCCGGAGGGCGCGGGGAGACCCAGTACTTC. Translating it yields CASTAGGRGETQYF.

The chain couples TRBV12-3 or TRBV12-4 to TRBJ2-5; 11 bases map to TRBD2. The CDR3 loop spans 18 amino acids. V lost 4 bases and J lost 1; bases outside the gene matches: 11. The CDR3 protein is CASSSLPSGGSFQETQYF. The CDR3 DNA is TGTGCCAGCAGTTCACTTCCTAGCGGGGGGTCGTTCCAAGAGACCCAGTACTTC.

Points on this clonotype: A junction end diverges from the germline sequence, so it may reflect a read error. The genes are TRBV7-9 and TRBJ2-4; the match to TRBD1 covers 7 bases. CDR1 and CDR2 from the germline V gene are SEHNR and FQNEAQ (reference sequence). The CDR3 totals 16 residues. DNA of the CDR3: TGTGCCAGCAGCTCCATAAGGACAGGCCCCAAAACCATTCAGTACTTC. It encodes CASSSIRTGPKTIQYF.

This clonotype was seen a few times. This sequence joins TRBV12-3 or TRBV12-4 and TRBJ2-1, with TRBD1 matching over 8 bases. J lost 10 bases, V lost 6 bases, and 14 bases had no gene match. This CDR3 region has 15 residues. Here the CDR3 reads CASRTLGQGVGEQFF. The CDR3 coding sequence is TGTGCCAGCAGAACACTTGGACAGGGAGTTGGCGAGCAGTTCTTC.

The chain employs TRBV5-6 and TRBJ1-5; possible D gene TRBD1, 5 bases. The CDR3 is 15 amino acids. V lost 0 bases to trimming and J lost 5 bases, with 12 bases between them. Germline CDR1 and CDR2: SGHDT and YYEEEE. CDR3 nucleotide sequence: TGTGCCAGCAGCTTGGTTTACAGGCCAGATCAGCCCCAGCATTTT. This gives the protein CASSLVYRPDQPQHF.

The J gene is TRBJ1-5, the V gene TRBV20-1, with 9 bases identical to TRBD1. This CDR3 contains 16 residues. Germline values: CDR1 DFQATT, CDR2 SNEGSKA (reference sequence). V was clipped by 6 bases and J by 6 bases; unmatched bases: 15. The CDR3 DNA reads TGCAGTGCCACTTCGGGACAGGGTGCTATCGGTCAGCCCCAGCATTTT. Encoded protein: CSATSGQGAIGQPQHF.

There are a few counts of this clonotype. The chain uses TRBV6-6 and TRBJ1-4; no clear D. Trimming took off 5 bases at V and 0 bases at J, with 16 bases between the two ends. CDR3 size: 17 residues. In germline, CDR1 is MNHNY, CDR2 SVGAGI (reference sequence). CDR3 in DNA: TGTGCCAGCAGTCAACGGAGGGTTGGAACAACTAATGAAAAACTGTTTTTT. This encodes CASSQRRVGTTNEKLFF.

This clonotype was observed a few times. The chain uses TRBV12-3 or TRBV12-4 and TRBJ2-1; TRBD1 aligns across 9 bases. The CDR3 has 15 amino acids. V lost 3 bases, J lost 2 bases, and 2 bases stayed unmatched. The CDR3 protein is CASSFGTGTYNEQFF. The CDR3 nucleotides are TGTGCCAGCAGTTTTGGGACAGGGACCTACAATGAGCAGTTCTTC.

The sample holds a few counts of this clonotype. The chain recombines TRBV20-1 with TRBJ2-5; D is unclear. Trimming cost V 0 bases and J 5 bases, with 13 bases left between them. Germline V gene sequence: CDR1 DFQATT, CDR2 SNEGSKA (reference sequence). This CDR3 has 14 amino acids. The CDR3 protein is CSARESIAGETQYF. DNA of the CDR3: TGCAGTGCTAGAGAAAGCATAGCCGGGGAGACCCAGTACTTC.

This clonotype was recorded a few times. The V and J genes are TRBV5-1 and TRBJ1-2; D perhaps matches TRBD1 (5 bases). Germline loops: CDR1 SGHRS, CDR2 YFSETQ. Trimming stripped 1 base from V and 0 bases from J, with 19 bases between. There are 18 residues in the CDR3. The CDR3 coding sequence is TGCGCCAGCAGCTTGTCAGGGCGGGGACGTCCTGCTAACTATGGCTACACCTTC. Amino acid sequence: CASSLSGRGRPANYGYTF.

The chain is built from TRBV18 and TRBJ2-4; TRBD2 matches 7 bases. V was clipped by 2 bases and J by 7 bases; unmatched bases: 8. The CDR3 spans 15 residues. CDR1 and CDR2 from the germline V gene are KGHSH and LQKENI. As DNA, the CDR3 is TGTGCCAGCTCACCAACGGGGGGATTCGGGAACATTCAGTACTTC. Translating gives CASSPTGGFGNIQYF.

The V call is TRBV29-1, the J call TRBJ2-2; 14 bases align to TRBD2. The germline V gene encodes CDR1 SQVTM and CDR2 ANQGSEA. V lost 4 bases and J lost 7; bases outside the gene matches: 2. This CDR3 contains 14 residues. CDR3 nucleotide sequence: TGCAGCGTTGGACTAGCGGGAGGGATCGGGGAGCTGTTTTTT. It yields the protein CSVGLAGGIGELFF.

This clonotype was seen a few times. The genes are TRBV24-1 and TRBJ1-5; no firm D call. The CDR3 has 14 amino acids. V was shortened by 3 bases and J by 0 bases, with 5 bases between the two germline ends. The germline V gene has CDR1 KGHDR and CDR2 SFDVKD. The CDR3 bases are TGTGCCACCAGTGATAAGACTAGCAATCAGCCCCAGCATTTT. Encoded protein: CATSDKTSNQPQHF.

This clonotype was found a few times. The chain joins TRBV3-1 to TRBJ2-7; D perhaps matches TRBD2 (6 bases). The CDR3 contains 14 residues. CDR1 is LGHDT and CDR2 is YNNKEL in the germline V gene (reference sequence). Between the trimmed V and J ends, which lost 3 bases and 5 bases, there was a span of 14 bases. CDR3 loop: CASSQRDLKDEQYF. CDR3 sequence (DNA): TGTGCCAGCAGCCAGAGGGACTTAAAAGACGAGCAGTACTTC.

This clonotype was picked up many times. This chain uses TRBV6-4 with TRBJ2-3; the match to TRBD2 covers 9 bases. Per germline, CDR1 MRHNA and CDR2 SNTAGT. This CDR3 contains 15 residues. Trimming at V came to 6 bases and at J to 5 bases, leaving 9 bases not matched to a gene. The chain's CDR3 is CASREGLALRDTQYF. CDR3 sequence (DNA): TGTGCCAGCAGAGAGGGACTAGCCTTGAGAGATACGCAGTATTTT.

The chain uses TRBV20-1 and TRBJ2-3; unclear D gene. The CDR3 spans 14 residues. Trimming shortened V by 5 bases and J by 2 bases, and 14 bases separated the two germline ends. In germline, CDR1 is DFQATT, CDR2 SNEGSKA (reference sequence). Written as DNA, the CDR3 is TGCAGTGCTCGCTCTCAGTCCTCCACAGATACGCAGTATTTT. Protein: CSARSQSSTDTQYF.

This rearrangement joins TRBV11-2 to TRBJ2-1; 7 nucleotides line up with TRBD2. Germline-derived CDR1 and CDR2 are SGHAT and FQNNGV. V shed 1 base and J 7 bases; nucleotides not matched to a gene: 7. There are 15 residues in the CDR3. The CDR3 here is CASSLVGGSKNEQFF. The CDR3 DNA follows: TGTGCCAGCAGCTTAGTCGGCGGGAGTAAGAATGAGCAGTTCTTC.

The chain has TRBV4-1 and TRBJ2-2, with no clear D. Germline lookup yields CDR1 MGHRA and CDR2 YSYEKL. V was cut by 3 bases and J by 2 bases, with 4 bases left in between. The CDR3 length is 13 residues. The CDR3 sequence is CASSHLNTGELFF. The CDR3 DNA is TGCGCCAGCAGCCACCTTAACACCGGGGAGCTGTTTTTT.